The 31 T cell receptor beta chains below come from one sample, sequenced in a study of PD-L1 blockade in urothelial cancer. Generated by immunoSEQ multiplex PCR, the TCRdb table keeps only in-frame clones and is missing some. The sample carries 35,000 to 45,000 clones, roughly nine tenths recorded once. Time point: peripheral blood 6 weeks after treatment start. The specimen was PBMCs, collected around atezolizumab (anti-PD-L1) treatment. These receptors were collected from a man in his sixties or seventies with urothelial cancer.

The chain is built from TRBV9 and TRBJ2-2; D gene ambiguous. Between the trimmed V and J ends, which lost 2 bases and 7 bases, there was a span of 15 bases. This CDR3 spans 15 amino acids. Germline V gene sequence: CDR1 SGDLS, CDR2 YYNGEE. CDR3: CASSVLQSLGGELFF. The CDR3, as DNA: TGTGCCAGCAGCGTTCTTCAGTCCCTAGGCGGGGAGCTGTTTTTT.

The V call is TRBV7-9, the J call TRBJ2-7; 9 positions agree with TRBD1. Germline V CDR1 and CDR2: SEHNR, FQNEAQ (reference sequence). V lost 4 bases and J lost 5; bases outside the gene matches: 3. CDR3 length: 13 residues. CDR3 amino acids: CASSSDRGHEQYF. CDR3 coding DNA: TGTGCCAGCAGCTCGGACAGGGGCCACGAGCAGTACTTC.

The CDR3 loop is CSVLSGTLSYEQYF. The DNA for the CDR3 is TGCAGCGTCCTGTCCGGGACTCTCTCCTACGAGCAGTACTTC. The genes are TRBV29-1 and TRBJ2-7; TRBD2 is a possible D gene (6 bases). Germline assignment: CDR1 SQVTM and CDR2 ANQGSEA. V was clipped by 6 bases and J by 0 bases, with 15 bases between them. The CDR3 has 14 residues.

This chain joins TRBV6-5 and TRBJ1-2, with TRBD1 as a possible D gene (6 bases). V lost 6 bases, J lost 6 bases, and 17 bases lay in between. CDR3 length equals 14 residues. From germline, CDR1 is MNHEY and CDR2 SVGAGI. CDR3 region: CASSRRFRDNGYTF. In DNA, the CDR3 is TGTGCCAGCAGCCGACGATTTCGGGACAATGGCTACACCTTC.

As for this clone: One end of the junction does not line up with germline, which may come from a read error. V gene TRBV6-4 combines with J gene TRBJ1-1; D remains ambiguous. The CDR3 totals 12 residues. The germline V gene encodes CDR1 MRHNA and CDR2 SNTAGT. CDR3 amino acids: CASSNSAGEAFF. For the CDR3, the DNA is TGTGCCAGCAGTAACTCAGCAGGAGAAGCTTTCTTT.

The chain has TRBV2 and TRBJ1-1; tentative D call: TRBD1 (5 bases). The CDR3 is 12 residues long. V dropped 7 bases and J dropped 4 bases, with 10 bases sitting between them. From germline, CDR1 is SNHLY and CDR2 FYNNEI. The CDR3 sequence is CASKPDTTEAFF. For the CDR3, the DNA is TGTGCCAGCAAACCGGACACCACTGAAGCTTTCTTT.

The CDR3 nucleotides read TGTGCCAGCACCCTGAATTCAGGTGAAAAACTGTTTTTT. It yields the protein CASTLNSGEKLFF. This chain joins TRBV28 and TRBJ1-4; D unclear. CDR3 length equals 13 residues. Looked up from germline, CDR1 is MDHEN and CDR2 is SYDVKM. V was clipped by 7 bases and J by 7 bases, with 13 bases between them.

The chain recombines TRBV10-2 with TRBJ2-4; 11 nucleotides align to TRBD1. The CDR3 totals 13 residues. Trimming removed 11 bases from V and 9 bases from J; junction bases left unmatched: 9. Germline CDR1 reads WSHSY; CDR2 reads SAAADI. CDR3 nucleotide sequence: TGCGCCGTCGGGGGGACAGGGGGGTCCATTCAGTACTTC. It is translated as CAVGGTGGSIQYF.

J is TRBJ2-2 and V is TRBV5-1; 7 nucleotides agree with TRBD1. Germline assignment: CDR1 SGHRS and CDR2 YFSETQ. This CDR3 is built from 17 residues. The trim removed 0 bases at V and 2 bases at J, leaving 7 bases unmatched. The CDR3 DNA sequence: TGCGCCAGCAGCTTGGGTGTTCGACAGGGAAACACCGGGGAGCTGTTTTTT. Protein: CASSLGVRQGNTGELFF. Full variable domain (remainder filled in from reference TRBV5-1 and TRBJ2-2): KAGVTQTPRYLIKTRGQQVTLSCSPISGHRSVSWYQQTPGQGLQFLFEYFSETQRNKGNFPGRFSGRQFSNSRSEMNVSTLELGDSALYLCASSLGVRQGNTGELFFGEGSRLTVL.

This chain connects TRBV30 to TRBJ2-2; D uncertain. The CDR3 runs 16 residues. The V gene lost 0 bases and the J gene lost 7 bases, with 18 bases spanning the gap. Germline V CDR1 and CDR2: GTSNPN, SVGIG (reference sequence). CDR3 region: CAWSVPAMGRFGELFF. The CDR3 DNA reads TGTGCCTGGAGTGTACCCGCTATGGGCAGATTCGGGGAGCTGTTTTTT.

The rearrangement links TRBV5-4 to TRBJ2-1; TRBD1 aligns across 8 bases. Germline V gene data show CDR1 as SGHNT and CDR2 as YYREEE (reference sequence). With 2 bases clipped from V and 9 bases from J, the junction kept 25 bases outside the gene matches. There are 20 residues in the CDR3. The CDR3: CASSLYAPYPGTGGLSEQFF. In DNA, the CDR3 is TGTGCCAGCAGCTTATACGCCCCCTATCCAGGGACAGGCGGGTTGAGTGAGCAGTTCTTC.

This clone was seen a few times. The chain links TRBV9 to TRBJ2-2, with 8 bases that match TRBD2. The length of the CDR3 is 16 residues. V trimming: 3 bases; J trimming: 5 bases; junction bases outside the gene matches: 9. The germline gives CDR1 SGDLS, CDR2 YYNGEE. CDR3 protein: CASSASRLAGTGELFF. Here the CDR3 DNA reads TGTGCCAGCAGCGCCTCGCGGCTAGCGGGTACCGGGGAGCTGTTTTTT.

The gene calls are TRBV7-9 and TRBJ2-7, with TRBD1 identical over 7 bases. The V gene's germline CDR1 is SEHNR and CDR2 FQNEAQ (reference sequence). The CDR3 sequence is 17 residues long. J was trimmed by 6 bases and V by 3 bases; bases with no gene match: 17. The DNA for the CDR3 is TGTGCCAGCAGCTTCCCTCCAGGGGGTCTCCCTCTCTCCGAGCAGTACTTC. Protein sequence: CASSFPPGGLPLSEQYF. Full variable domain (outside the CDR3, taken from reference TRBV7-9 and TRBJ2-7): DTGVSQNPRHKITKRGQNVTFRCDPISEHNRLYWYRQTLGQGPEFLTYFQNEAQLEKSRLLSDRFSAERPKGSFSTLEIQRTEQGDSAMYLCASSFPPGGLPLSEQYFGPGTRLTVT.

This clone has just one count. V usage is TRBV28 and J usage is TRBJ1-5; 8 nucleotides agree with TRBD1. The ends lost 6 bases at V and 6 bases at J; junction bases unmatched: 10. CDR1 and CDR2 from the germline V gene are MDHEN and SYDVKM. There are 15 residues in the CDR3. In nucleotides, the CDR3 is TGTGCCAGCAGCCAAGACAGGGGTCCCTTTCAGCCCCAGCATTTT. Amino acids: CASSQDRGPFQPQHF.

The chain couples TRBV28 to TRBJ2-3, with D perhaps TRBD2 (5 bases). The length of the CDR3 is 15 residues. CDR1 is MDHEN and CDR2 is SYDVKM in the germline V gene. V lost 5 bases, J lost 1 base, and 13 bases lay in between. The CDR3 reads CASSPRAGGTDTQYF. The CDR3 DNA sequence: TGTGCCAGCAGTCCCCGTGCGGGTGGCACAGATACGCAGTATTTT.

This clone was observed once. The chain joins TRBV13 to TRBJ2-7, with 9 bases fitting TRBD2. V dropped 2 bases and J dropped 0; count of bases not matched to a gene: 2. Germline V CDR1 and CDR2: PRHDT, FYEKMQ (reference sequence). The CDR3 extends over 15 amino acids. The CDR3: CASSLRGRASYEQYF. In DNA, the CDR3 is TGTGCCAGCAGCTTACGCGGGAGGGCCTCCTACGAGCAGTACTTC.

The rearrangement uses TRBV2 and TRBJ2-1, with a tentative D call TRBD2 (5 bases). Trimming removed 8 bases from V and 7 bases from J, with 21 bases in between. Looked up from germline, CDR1 is SNHLY and CDR2 is FYNNEI. CDR3 length: 15 amino acids. The chain's CDR3 is CASRGEAWAPNEQFF. The CDR3 bases are TGTGCCAGCCGGGGTGAAGCTTGGGCCCCGAATGAGCAGTTCTTC.

V gene TRBV14 combines with J gene TRBJ1-1, with 8 bases lining up with TRBD1. The junction had 4 bases not matched to a gene; V was cut back by 3 bases and J by 1 base. The germline CDR1 and CDR2 sequences are SGHDN and FVKESK. The CDR3 loop spans 15 amino acids. The CDR3 loop is CASSQRTGQNTEAFF. CDR3 sequence (DNA): TGTGCCAGCAGCCAGAGGACAGGGCAGAACACTGAAGCTTTCTTT. Full variable domain (rest looked up from reference TRBV14 and TRBJ1-1): EAGVTQFPSHSVIEKGQTVTLRCDPISGHDNLYWYRRVMGKEIKFLLHFVKESKQDESGMPNNRFLAERTGGTYSTLKVQPAELEDSGVYFCASSQRTGQNTEAFFGQGTRLTVV.

The chain joins TRBV4-2 to TRBJ2-1; TRBD2 is a possible D gene (5 bases). The CDR3 loop spans 18 amino acids. Germline CDR1 and CDR2: LGHNA and YNFKEQ. Between the trimmed V and J ends, which lost 0 bases and 0 bases, there was a span of 15 bases. CDR3 nucleotides: TGTGCCAGCAGCCAAGATATCCGCGGGTCCAGCTCCTACAATGAGCAGTTCTTC. Its translation: CASSQDIRGSSSYNEQFF.

This rearrangement joins TRBV4-1 to TRBJ1-4; D is undetermined. Deletions cut 0 bases from V and 3 bases from J, with 23 bases between. Germline V gene data show CDR1 as MGHRA and CDR2 as YSYEKL. The length of the CDR3 is 20 residues. CDR3 bases: TGCGCCAGCAGCCAAGACCGTTCTGGGAGGGTGGGGATTGCTAATGAAAAACTGTTTTTT. It is translated as CASSQDRSGRVGIANEKLFF.

This clone was counted a few times. One end of the junction does not line up with germline, which may come from a read error. V gene TRBV18 combines with J gene TRBJ1-1; 8 nucleotides align to TRBD1. The CDR3 covers 15 residues. The germline CDR1 and CDR2 sequences are KGHSH and LQKENI. The CDR3, as DNA: TGTGCCAGCTCCCCACAGGGGACAGGGAACACTGAAGCTTTCTTT. This translates into CASSPQGTGNTEAFF.

The chain uses TRBV7-9 and TRBJ2-1, with 12 bases that match TRBD2. Germline trimming cut 3 bases from V and 4 bases from J; bases unmatched to any gene: 7. The CDR3 totals 17 residues. CDR1 and CDR2 from the germline V gene are SEHNR and FQNEAQ (reference sequence). CDR3 sequence reads: CASSFGGLAGRYNEQFF. CDR3 nucleotide sequence: TGTGCCAGCAGCTTCGGAGGACTAGCGGGAAGATACAATGAGCAGTTCTTC.

The chain combines TRBV6-1 with TRBJ2-5; TRBD2 is a possible D gene (6 bases). Per the germline V gene, CDR1 is MNHNS and CDR2 is SASEGT. The CDR3 spans 12 residues. CDR3 sequence: CAGGNVLETQYF. The CDR3 coding sequence is TGTGCGGGCGGGAACGTACTAGAGACCCAGTACTTC.

This clone came up once. This rearrangement joins TRBV9 to TRBJ1-2, with TRBD1 matching over 8 bases. Germline assignment: CDR1 SGDLS and CDR2 YYNGEE. CDR3 length: 15 residues. Unmatched junction bases numbered 9, after V lost 0 bases and J lost 8 bases. CDR3 DNA: TGTGCCAGCAGCGTAGCTTTTGCGACAGGGGAAGGCTACACCTTC. Translating gives CASSVAFATGEGYTF.

The chain links TRBV28 to TRBJ1-2; D is unresolved. V was shortened by 3 bases and J by 4 bases, with 12 bases between the two germline ends. The CDR3 totals 14 residues. Germline-derived CDR1 and CDR2 are MDHEN and SYDVKM. The CDR3 region is CASSFRGKGYGYTF. CDR3 DNA sequence: TGTGCCAGCAGTTTTCGGGGTAAGGGCTATGGCTACACCTTC.

The chain combines TRBV6-1 with TRBJ2-1; 8 nucleotides align to TRBD1. With V trimmed by 6 bases and J by 7 bases, 5 bases remained unmatched. This CDR3 comprises 13 residues. Germline CDR1 is MNHNS and CDR2 is SASEGT. The chain's CDR3 is CASSRTGNNEQFF. The CDR3 DNA reads TGTGCCAGCAGCCGGACAGGGAATAATGAGCAGTTCTTC.

The rearrangement links TRBV27 to TRBJ2-1; D possibly corresponds to TRBD2 (6 bases). This CDR3 contains 17 residues. V lost 5 bases to trimming and J lost 0 bases, with 17 bases between them. CDR1 and CDR2 (germline): MNHEY, SMNVEV (reference sequence). The CDR3 sequence is CASSPPASVSSYNEQFF. In DNA form, the CDR3 reads TGTGCCAGCAGTCCCCCTGCTAGCGTAAGCTCCTACAATGAGCAGTTCTTC.

The chain combines TRBV4-1 with TRBJ1-5; 9 positions match TRBD1. The CDR3 is made up of 16 amino acids. CDR1 is MGHRA and CDR2 is YSYEKL in the germline V gene. The junction had 7 bases not matched to a gene; V was cut back by 0 bases and J by 7 bases. CDR3 residues: CASSQDPGTGRQPQHF. CDR3 bases: TGCGCCAGCAGCCAAGATCCCGGGACAGGGCGCCAGCCCCAGCATTTT.

This clone was recorded only once. CDR3 amino acids: CASSVKHTTDTQYF. The CDR3 DNA sequence: TGTGCCAGCAGCGTAAAACACACCACAGATACGCAGTATTTT. This chain connects TRBV9 to TRBJ2-3; D call uncertain. Germline lookup yields CDR1 SGDLS and CDR2 YYNGEE. This CDR3 region has 14 residues. The V and J ends lost 1 base and 2 bases respectively, with 8 bases between them.

The rearrangement uses TRBV6-5 and TRBJ1-2; TRBD1 aligns across 8 bases. The CDR3 loop spans 13 amino acids. The germline gives CDR1 MNHEY, CDR2 SVGAGI. With 6 bases clipped from V and 10 bases from J, the junction kept 10 bases outside the gene matches. The CDR3 is CASSPTRTGLYTF. The CDR3, as DNA: TGTGCCAGCAGCCCTACACGGACAGGGCTCTACACCTTC.

The rearrangement links TRBV5-8 to TRBJ1-1; D unresolved. V shed 0 bases and J shed 5 bases, with 8 bases lying between them. This CDR3 is built from 13 residues. CDR1 is SGHTS and CDR2 is YDEGEE in the germline V gene. CDR3 region: CASSLVRRTEAFF. As DNA, the CDR3 is TGTGCCAGCAGCTTGGTCCGGAGGACTGAAGCTTTCTTT.